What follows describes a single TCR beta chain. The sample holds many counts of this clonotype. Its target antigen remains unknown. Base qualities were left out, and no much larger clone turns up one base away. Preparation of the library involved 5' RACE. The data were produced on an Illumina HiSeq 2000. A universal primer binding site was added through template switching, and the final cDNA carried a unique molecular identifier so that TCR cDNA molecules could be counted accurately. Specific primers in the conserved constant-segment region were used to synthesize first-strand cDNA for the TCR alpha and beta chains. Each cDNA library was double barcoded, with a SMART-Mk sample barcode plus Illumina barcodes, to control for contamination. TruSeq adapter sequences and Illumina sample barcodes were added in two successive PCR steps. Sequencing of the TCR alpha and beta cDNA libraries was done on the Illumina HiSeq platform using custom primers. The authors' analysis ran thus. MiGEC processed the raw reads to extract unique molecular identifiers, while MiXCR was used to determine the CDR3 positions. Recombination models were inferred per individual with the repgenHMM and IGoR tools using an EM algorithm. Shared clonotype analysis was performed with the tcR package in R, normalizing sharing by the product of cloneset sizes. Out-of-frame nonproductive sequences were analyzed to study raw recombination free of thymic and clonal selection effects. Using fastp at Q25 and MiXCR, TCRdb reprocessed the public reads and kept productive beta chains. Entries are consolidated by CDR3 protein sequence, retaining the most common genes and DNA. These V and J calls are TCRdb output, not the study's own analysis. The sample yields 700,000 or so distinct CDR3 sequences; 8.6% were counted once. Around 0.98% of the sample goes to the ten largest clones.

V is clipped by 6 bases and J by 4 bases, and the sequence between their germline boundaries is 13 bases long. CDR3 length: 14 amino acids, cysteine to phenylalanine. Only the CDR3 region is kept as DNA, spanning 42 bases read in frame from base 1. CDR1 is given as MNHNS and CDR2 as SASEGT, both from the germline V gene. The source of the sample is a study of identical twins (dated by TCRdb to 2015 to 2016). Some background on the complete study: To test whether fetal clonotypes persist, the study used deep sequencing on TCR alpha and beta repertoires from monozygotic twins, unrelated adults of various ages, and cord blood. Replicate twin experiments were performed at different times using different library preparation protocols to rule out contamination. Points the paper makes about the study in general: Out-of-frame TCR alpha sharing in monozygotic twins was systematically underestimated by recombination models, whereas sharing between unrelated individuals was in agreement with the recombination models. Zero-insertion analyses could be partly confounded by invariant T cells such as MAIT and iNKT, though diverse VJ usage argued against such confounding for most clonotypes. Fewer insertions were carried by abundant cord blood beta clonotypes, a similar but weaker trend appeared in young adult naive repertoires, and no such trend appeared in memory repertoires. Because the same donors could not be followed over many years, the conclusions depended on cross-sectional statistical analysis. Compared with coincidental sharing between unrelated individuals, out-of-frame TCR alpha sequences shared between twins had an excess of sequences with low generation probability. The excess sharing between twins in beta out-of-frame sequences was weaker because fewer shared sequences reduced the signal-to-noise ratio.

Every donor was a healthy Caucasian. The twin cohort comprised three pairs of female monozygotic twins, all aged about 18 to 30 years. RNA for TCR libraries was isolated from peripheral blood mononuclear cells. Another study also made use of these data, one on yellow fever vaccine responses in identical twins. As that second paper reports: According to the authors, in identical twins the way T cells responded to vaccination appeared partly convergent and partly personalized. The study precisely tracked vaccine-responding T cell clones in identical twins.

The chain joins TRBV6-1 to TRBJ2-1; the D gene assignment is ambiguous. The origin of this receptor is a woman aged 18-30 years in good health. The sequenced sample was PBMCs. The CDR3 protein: CASRPVDGYNEQFF. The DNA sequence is TGTGCCAGCAGACCTGTAGACGGATACAATGAGCAGTTCTTC.